What follows is one T cell receptor (beta chain) and its context. Antigen: not known. The data were taken from a study of shared clonotypes between healthy human individuals. Clones were sequenced by immunoSEQ multiplex PCR, and TCRdb holds only the in-frame ones, with some missing. The sample yields approximately 2.4 million clones, around 95% seen once. Study-wide findings and caveats: Richness estimates generally favored naive over memory subsets. Generation probability values for non-shared clonotypes were lower than those for clonotypes shared by all four donors. Rarefaction revealed incomplete sorted-subset sequencing despite large depth. Represented genetic and exposure-history diversity was restricted by having few donors.

V was trimmed by 0 bases and J by 2 bases, leaving 9 bases between them. This CDR3 has 15 amino acids. Germline CDR1 and CDR2: PRHDT and FYEKMQ (reference sequence). This receptor was identified in a man aged 18-30 years in good health. The sequencing sample was made of naive CD4+ T cells sorted from blood. Subset defined: CD45RA+ positively selected. The V gene is TRBV13, the J gene TRBJ2-3; D unresolved. CDR3 DNA sequence: TGTGCCAGCAGCTTAGGCCGAAGAGACACAGATACGCAGTATTTT. Its translation is CASSLGRRDTDTQYF.